This T cell receptor (beta chain) appears in the sequencing data of a study of blood T cell repertoires in COVID-19. Overall study: Acute-phase and convalescent COVID-19 samples originated in the United States, Italy and Spain. T cells, B-cell-depleted T cells, or PBMCs provided the cDNA or gDNA that served as material.

The CDR3 has 14 residues. Looked up from germline, CDR1 is SEHNR and CDR2 is FQNEAQ (reference sequence). Trimming pared 6 bases from V and 2 bases from J, leaving 12 bases between. Authors' processing steps: Reference gene primer amplification in the assay estimated nucleated cell counts. Clones were read by immunoSEQ multiplex PCR, and TCRdb kept only the in-frame ones, dropping some. V, J and clone size are taken as reported in that table, and D and trimming were inferred from the DNA itself. The data contain approximately 60,000 clones, around 82% of them seen just once; the ten biggest clones take up 8.2%.

This receptor was taken from a woman over 75 with acute or convalescent COVID-19. The sample was peripheral blood. V gene TRBV7-9 combines with J gene TRBJ2-3, with D perhaps matching TRBD1 (6 bases). The CDR3 loop is CASRAGTNTDTQYF. CDR3 DNA: TGTGCCAGCAGGGCCGGGACAAACACAGATACGCAGTATTTT.